The 9 T cell receptor beta chains presented below share a single source sample, sequenced in a study of CD8 T cells in Susac syndrome. An input of roughly 0.45 to 1 ug of RNA was subjected to reverse transcription using random hexamers. TCRdb reprocessed the immunoSEQ multiplex PCR reads with MiXCR, giving one entry per CDR3 protein. The table lists approximately 110,000 distinct CDR3 sequences, over 90% of them singletons, with roughly 0.3% in the top ten. The sample comprised CD8+ T cells from PBMCs. The receptor set was obtained from a human donor with multiple sclerosis.

The chain is built from TRBV7-9 and TRBJ2-7; no clear D. V dropped 5 bases and J dropped 3 bases, with 5 bases sitting between them. The germline V gene has CDR1 SEHNR and CDR2 FQNEAQ (reference sequence). This CDR3 has 11 residues. The CDR3: CASSVDYEQYF. The CDR3 nucleotides read TGTGCCAGCAGCGTTGACTACGAGCAGTACTTC.

V and J are TRBV4-1 and TRBJ2-7, with D perhaps matching TRBD2 (5 bases). The CDR3 length is 14 residues. CDR1 is MGHRA and CDR2 is YSYEKL in the germline V gene. V was cut by 3 bases and J by 2 bases, with 11 bases left in between. CDR3 residues: CASSHGPGTYEQYF. The CDR3 region has the DNA TGCGCCAGCAGCCACGGCCCGGGGACCTACGAGCAGTACTTC.

The chain uses TRBV3-1 and TRBJ2-1; D is ambiguous. Trimming cost V 0 bases and J 7 bases, with 4 bases left between them. There are 12 residues in the CDR3. Germline V gene data show CDR1 as LGHDT and CDR2 as YNNKEL (reference sequence). The CDR3 protein is CASSQESNEQFF. The CDR3 DNA reads TGTGCCAGCAGCCAAGAAAGTAATGAGCAGTTCTTC.

This rearrangement joins TRBV9 to TRBJ2-7, with D hard to call. Trimming took off 0 bases at V and 3 bases at J, with 7 bases between the two ends. Per the germline V gene, CDR1 is SGDLS and CDR2 is YYNGEE. This CDR3 is 13 amino acids long. CDR3 coding DNA: TGTGCCAGCAGCGTAGGGCACAGCTACGAGCAGTACTTC. This gives the protein CASSVGHSYEQYF.

The chain is built from TRBV7-9 and TRBJ1-2, with D possibly TRBD1 on 5 matching bases. CDR1 is SEHNR, CDR2 FQNEAQ, per germline (reference sequence). The CDR3 is 12 amino acids. The ends were cut back, 8 bases at V and 8 bases at J, with 15 bases in the middle. The CDR3 DNA sequence: TGTGCCAGCTTCCGGGGGGGTTACGGCTACACCTTC. It codes for CASFRGGYGYTF.

The chain uses TRBV5-1 and TRBJ2-1, with TRBD2 identical over 11 bases. The CDR3 runs 16 residues. The trim removed 3 bases at V and 4 bases at J, leaving 6 bases unmatched. Germline V lookup: CDR1 SGHRS, CDR2 YFSETQ. The CDR3 is CASSYSTSGTYNEQFF. CDR3 coding DNA: TGCGCCAGCAGCTACTCGACTAGCGGGACTTACAATGAGCAGTTCTTC. Using reference TRBV5-1 and TRBJ2-1 for the parts outside the CDR3, the full variable domain is KAGVTQTPRYLIKTRGQQVTLSCSPISGHRSVSWYQQTPGQGLQFLFEYFSETQRNKGNFPGRFSGRQFSNSRSEMNVSTLELGDSALYLCASSYSTSGTYNEQFFGPGTRLTVL.

The rearrangement uses TRBV24-1 and TRBJ1-2; perhaps TRBD1 as D (6 bases). This CDR3 contains 15 residues. The germline V and J ends were trimmed by 0 bases and 5 bases, with 12 bases remaining between them. Germline values: CDR1 KGHDR, CDR2 SFDVKD. In nucleotides, the CDR3 is TGTGCCACCAGTGATTTGGGGACACCGCCTTATGGCTACACCTTC. It translates to CATSDLGTPPYGYTF.

In DNA, the CDR3 is TGTGCCAGCAGTCCGGACAGGGGTCGGTACGAGCAGTACTTC. Translation gives CASSPDRGRYEQYF. This sequence joins TRBV28 and TRBJ2-7, with 9 bases lining up with TRBD1. The CDR3 runs 14 residues. CDR1 is MDHEN and CDR2 is SYDVKM in the germline V gene. The junction had 6 bases not matched to a gene; V was cut back by 5 bases and J by 4 bases.

V usage is TRBV7-8 and J usage is TRBJ1-1; D is uncertain. V was clipped by 9 bases and J by 5 bases, with 10 bases between them. CDR3 length: 11 amino acids. Germline lookup yields CDR1 SGHVS and CDR2 FQNEAQ. The CDR3 bases are TGTGCCAGTGGAAGTTTAACTGAAGCTTTCTTT. Its protein product is CASGSLTEAFF.